The present TCR beta chain was sequenced within a study of T cells in localized non-small cell lung cancer. Study-level results: Of the tissues analyzed, uninvolved adjacent lung showed maximal T cell clonality, greater than tumor. Heterogeneity remains possible because sequencing was limited to only one tumor region. Detection in adjacent lung was observed for a median roughly 62 of the top 100 tumor clones.

The method was immunoSEQ multiplex PCR; TCRdb's version includes in-frame clones alone and lacks a portion of them. This sample has 2,500 to 3,000 clones, with less than 30% found just once. Per the germline V gene, CDR1 is GTSNPN and CDR2 is SVGIG (reference sequence). V lost 4 bases, J lost 4 bases, and 16 bases lay in between. This CDR3 region has 14 residues. There are a few counts of this clone. No antigen is known for it. The receptor was isolated from a female donor aged 60 or older with stage I lung adenocarcinoma. The chain carries TRBV30 and TRBJ1-1, with D possibly TRBD1 on 6 matching bases. The specimen comprised lung tumor tissue, sampled before any cancer treatment. CDR3 nucleotides: TGTGCCTGGATCAAAAGAGGGGGGAGCACTGAAGCTTTCTTT. It yields the protein CAWIKRGGSTEAFF.